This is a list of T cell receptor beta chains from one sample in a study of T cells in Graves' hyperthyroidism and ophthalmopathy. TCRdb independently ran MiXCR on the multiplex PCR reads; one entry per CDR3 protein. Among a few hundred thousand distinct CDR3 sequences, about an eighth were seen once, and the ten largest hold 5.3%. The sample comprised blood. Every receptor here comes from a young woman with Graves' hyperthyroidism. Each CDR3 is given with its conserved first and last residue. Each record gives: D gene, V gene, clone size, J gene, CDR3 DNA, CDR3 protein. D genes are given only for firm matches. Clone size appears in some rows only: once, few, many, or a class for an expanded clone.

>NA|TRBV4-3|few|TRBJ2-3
TGCGCCAGCAGCCAAGCCCCCGCGTGGACAGATACGCAGTATTTT
CASSQAPAWTDTQYF
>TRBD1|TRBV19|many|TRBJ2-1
TGTGCCAGTAGGACAGGGGGAGGACTCAATGAGCAGTTCTTC
CASRTGGGLNEQFF
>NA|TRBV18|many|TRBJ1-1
TGTGCCAGCTCTCCTGACAGGCCCCAGAACACTGAAGCTTTCTTT
CASSPDRPQNTEAFF
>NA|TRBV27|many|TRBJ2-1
TGTGCCAGCAGTTCACCCTATAGCGGCCGCTCCTACAATGAGCAGTTCTTC
CASSSPYSGRSYNEQFF
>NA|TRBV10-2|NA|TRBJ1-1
TGCGCCAGCAGGGGACGGTTGAACACTGAAGCTTTCTTT
CASRGRLNTEAFF
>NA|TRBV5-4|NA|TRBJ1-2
TGTGCCAGCAGCTATGACGGAAACTATGGCTACACCTTC
CASSYDGNYGYTF
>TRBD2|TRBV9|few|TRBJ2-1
TGTGCCAGCAGCGTTACTAGCGGGAGGGCCGTCAATGAGCAGTTCTTC
CASSVTSGRAVNEQFF
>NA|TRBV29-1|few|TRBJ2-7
TGCAGCGTTGAGGGCCCGTTGGGTCCCTACGAGCAGTACTTC
CSVEGPLGPYEQYF
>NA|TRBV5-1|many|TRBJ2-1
TGCGCCAGCAGCTCTACAGGGTTGGGGGATGAGCAGTTCTTC
CASSSTGLGDEQFF
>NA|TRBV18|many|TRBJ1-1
TGTGCCAGCTCACCATGGGTTAACACTGAAGCTTTCTTT
CASSPWVNTEAFF
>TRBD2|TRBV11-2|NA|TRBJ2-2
TGTGCCAGCAGCCCAACCCCCGGACCAGCGGGAGTAAGGGAGCTGTTTTTT
CASSPTPGPAGVRELFF
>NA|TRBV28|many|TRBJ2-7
TGTGCCAGCAGCCTACGCGAGAGCGGCGAGCAGTACTTC
CASSLRESGEQYF
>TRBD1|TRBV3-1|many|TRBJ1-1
TGTGCCAGCAGCCAAGGGACAGGGGGCGGAGAAGCTTTCTTT
CASSQGTGGGEAFF
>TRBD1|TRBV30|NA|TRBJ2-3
TGTGCCAGAGACAGGGTCACAGATACGCAGTATTTT
CARDRVTDTQYF
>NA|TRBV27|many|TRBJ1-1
TGTGCCAGCAGTTTTATGATGAACACTGAAGCTTTCTTT
CASSFMMNTEAFF
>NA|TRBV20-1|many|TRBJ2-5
TGCAGTCTACAGGTCCAAGAGACCCAGTACTTC
CSLQVQETQYF
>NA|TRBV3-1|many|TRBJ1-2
TGTGCCAGCAGCCAAGAGCGGGCCGGTGGCTACACCTTC
CASSQERAGGYTF
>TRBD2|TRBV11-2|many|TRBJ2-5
TGTACCAGCAGCCCCCTTCTAGCGGGAGGAAGTCAAGAGACCCAGTACTTC
CTSSPLLAGGSQETQYF
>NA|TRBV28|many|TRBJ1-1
TGTGCCAGCAGTTTCACGAGGGCCGGGAACACTGAAGCTTTCTTT
CASSFTRAGNTEAFF
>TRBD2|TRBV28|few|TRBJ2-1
TGTGCCAGCAGTTTATCCGGGAGGAATGAGCAGTTCTTC
CASSLSGRNEQFF
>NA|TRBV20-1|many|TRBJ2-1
TGCAGTGCTAGATCCAATTACAATGAGCAGTTCTTC
CSARSNYNEQFF
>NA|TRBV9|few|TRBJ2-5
TGTGCCAGCAGCGTAGGTGTCAGACAAGAGACCCAGTACTTC
CASSVGVRQETQYF
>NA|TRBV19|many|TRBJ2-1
TGTGCCAGTAGTACAGACAGGCTCTACAATGAGCAGTTCTTC
CASSTDRLYNEQFF
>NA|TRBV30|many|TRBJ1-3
TGTGCCCGGGGGACTCCTTCTGGAAACACCATATATTTT
CARGTPSGNTIYF
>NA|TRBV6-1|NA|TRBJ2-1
TGTGCCAGCAGCAGCCCCACAGGGAGCTCCTACAATGAGCAGTTCTTC
CASSSPTGSSYNEQFF
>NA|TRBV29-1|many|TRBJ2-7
TGCAGCGTTGTTATAGGGTACTACGAGCAGTACTTC
CSVVIGYYEQYF
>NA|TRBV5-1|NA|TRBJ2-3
TGCGCCAGCAGCTCTACCACAGACCGGGGGGATACGCAGTATTTT
CASSSTTDRGDTQYF
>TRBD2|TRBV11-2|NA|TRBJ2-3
TGTGCCAGCAGCTTAGCGGGAGGGCCGGGGGACCCAGATACGCAGTATTTT
CASSLAGGPGDPDTQYF
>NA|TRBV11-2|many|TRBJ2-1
TGTGCCAGCTCAGATGAGGGTGACGAGCAGTTCTTC
CASSDEGDEQFF
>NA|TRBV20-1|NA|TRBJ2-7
TGCAGTGCTAGAGTTTGGGGCACCTCCTACGAGCAGTACTTC
CSARVWGTSYEQYF
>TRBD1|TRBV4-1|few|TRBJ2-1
TGCGCCAGCAGCCGATCAGGGGGCTCCTACAATGAGCAGTTCTTC
CASSRSGGSYNEQFF
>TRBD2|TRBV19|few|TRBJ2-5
TGTGCCAGTAGTTCCCAGGGACTAGCGGGAGTGGCCGAGACCCAGTACTTC
CASSSQGLAGVAETQYF
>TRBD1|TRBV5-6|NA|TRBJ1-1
TGTGCCAGCAGCGCCGTCCCAGGGGGGGAAGCTTTCTTT
CASSAVPGGEAFF
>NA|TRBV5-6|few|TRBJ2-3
TGTGCCAGCAGCTTCAGGGACACAGATACGCAGTATTTT
CASSFRDTDTQYF
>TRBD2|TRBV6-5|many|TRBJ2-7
TGTGCCAGCAGTTACTCGGCTAGCGGCTACGAGCAGTACTTC
CASSYSASGYEQYF
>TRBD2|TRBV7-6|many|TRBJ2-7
TGTGCCAGCAGCTTGCGGGAGGGCCCCTACGAGCAGTACTTC
CASSLREGPYEQYF
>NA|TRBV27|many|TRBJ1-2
TGTGCCAGCAAGAGCAGGTGGGCTAATGGCTACACCTTC
CASKSRWANGYTF
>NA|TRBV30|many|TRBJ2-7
TGTGCCTGGAGCGTTGGCTATTCGTACGAGCAGTACTTC
CAWSVGYSYEQYF
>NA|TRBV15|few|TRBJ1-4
TGTGCCACCAGCAGACTCGAGCTGGCGGTTAGAGGGACGGATGAAAAACTGTTTTTT
CATSRLELAVRGTDEKLFF
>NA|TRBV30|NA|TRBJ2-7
TGTGCCTGGAGTCACGGCCACTCCTACGAGCAGTACTTC
CAWSHGHSYEQYF
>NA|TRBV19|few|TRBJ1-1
TGTGCCAGTAGTCCGGAGGTGAACACTGAAGCTTTCTTT
CASSPEVNTEAFF
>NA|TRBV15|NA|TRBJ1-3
TGTGCCACCAGCAGGAGGGTGTCCGGAAACACCATATATTTT
CATSRRVSGNTIYF